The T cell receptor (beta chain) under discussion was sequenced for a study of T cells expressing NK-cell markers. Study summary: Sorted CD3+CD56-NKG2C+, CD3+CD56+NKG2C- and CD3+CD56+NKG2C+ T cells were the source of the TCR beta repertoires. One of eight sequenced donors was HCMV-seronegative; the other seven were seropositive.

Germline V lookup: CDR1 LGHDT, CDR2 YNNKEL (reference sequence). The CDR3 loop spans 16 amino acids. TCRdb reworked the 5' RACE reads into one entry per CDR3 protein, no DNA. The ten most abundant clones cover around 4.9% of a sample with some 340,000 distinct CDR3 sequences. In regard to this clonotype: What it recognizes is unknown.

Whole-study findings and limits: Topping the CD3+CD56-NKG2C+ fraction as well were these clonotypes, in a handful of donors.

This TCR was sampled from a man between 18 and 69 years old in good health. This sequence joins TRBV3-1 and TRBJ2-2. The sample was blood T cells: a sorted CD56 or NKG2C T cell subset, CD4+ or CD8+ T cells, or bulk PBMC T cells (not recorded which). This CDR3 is CASSRLGSKNTGELFF.